The rows below give T cell receptor beta chains drawn from one sample of a study of CD8+ T cells in alopecia areata. TCRdb's copy holds only in-frame clones and misses some; the assay was immunoSEQ multiplex PCR. Found here are about 210,000 clones, around two fifths of them singletons; the top ten hold more than 0.4%. The material sequenced was CD4+ T cells sorted from blood, taken between weeks 30 and 35, from a patient treated with tofacitinib. The source of these receptors is a human donor with alopecia areata. CDR3s include the opening cysteine and the closing phenylalanine or tryptophan. A D gene is named only where the DNA matches it firmly. Clone size is shown for a subset of rows, as once, few, many or a class of expanded clone.

v_call: TRBV7-8
d_call: .
j_call: TRBJ1-6
clone_size: few
cdr3_aa: CASSGQGGDSPLHF
cdr3_nt: TGTGCCAGCAGCGGGCAGGGTGGTGATTCACCCCTCCACTTT

v_call: TRBV5-1
d_call: .
j_call: TRBJ1-1
clone_size: .
cdr3_aa: CASSWAGANTEAFF
cdr3_nt: TGCGCCAGCAGCTGGGCGGGGGCTAACACTGAAGCTTTCTTT

v_call: TRBV6-1
d_call: .
j_call: TRBJ1-2
clone_size: .
cdr3_aa: CASSLILEGYGYTF
cdr3_nt: TGTGCCAGCAGCCTCATTTTGGAGGGCTATGGCTACACCTTC

v_call: TRBV15
d_call: .
j_call: TRBJ2-7
clone_size: few
cdr3_aa: CATSRDISYEQYF
cdr3_nt: TGTGCCACCAGCAGAGACATTTCCTACGAGCAGTACTTC

v_call: TRBV5-1
d_call: .
j_call: TRBJ1-4
clone_size: many
cdr3_aa: CASSPAMLTEKLFF
cdr3_nt: TGCGCCAGCAGCCCAGCAATGCTTACTGAAAAACTGTTTTTT

v_call: TRBV4-2
d_call: .
j_call: TRBJ2-5
clone_size: .
cdr3_aa: CASSQALGSRAGETQYF
cdr3_nt: TGTGCCAGCAGCCAAGCATTGGGGTCCAGGGCAGGAGAGACCCAGTACTTC

v_call: TRBV19
d_call: .
j_call: TRBJ2-2
clone_size: few
cdr3_aa: CASKNTGELFF
cdr3_nt: TGTGCCAGTAAGAACACCGGGGAGCTGTTTTTT

v_call: TRBV7-2
d_call: TRBD1
j_call: TRBJ2-3
clone_size: .
cdr3_aa: CASSPWTGSLTDTQYF
cdr3_nt: TGTGCCAGCAGCCCATGGACAGGGAGCCTCACAGATACGCAGTATTTT

v_call: TRBV7-3
d_call: .
j_call: TRBJ2-6
clone_size: .
cdr3_aa: CASSLSSGRSPSSGANVLTF
cdr3_nt: TGTGCCAGCAGCTTAAGTTCGGGCAGATCACCTAGCTCTGGGGCCAACGTCCTGACTTTC

v_call: TRBV10-2
d_call: TRBD1
j_call: TRBJ2-7
clone_size: .
cdr3_aa: CASTVGQGYEQYF
cdr3_nt: TGCGCCAGCACCGTGGGACAGGGGTACGAGCAGTACTTC

v_call: TRBV29-1
d_call: .
j_call: TRBJ1-2
clone_size: few
cdr3_aa: CSATEGGRINGYTF
cdr3_nt: TGCAGCGCCACTGAGGGGGGGCGGATCAATGGCTACACCTTC

v_call: TRBV5-1
d_call: .
j_call: TRBJ2-7
clone_size: .
cdr3_aa: CASRGTVTSYEQYF
cdr3_nt: TGCGCCAGCAGGGGGACGGTTACCTCCTACGAGCAGTACTTC

v_call: TRBV7-9
d_call: TRBD1
j_call: TRBJ1-4
clone_size: few
cdr3_aa: CASSSVTGGAGEKLFF
cdr3_nt: TGTGCCAGCAGCTCGGTAACAGGGGGCGCGGGGGAAAAACTGTTTTTT

v_call: TRBV6-1
d_call: TRBD1
j_call: TRBJ2-1
clone_size: .
cdr3_aa: CASRAGTGAPNEQFF
cdr3_nt: TGTGCCAGCAGAGCCGGGACAGGGGCTCCCAATGAGCAGTTCTTC

v_call: TRBV30
d_call: .
j_call: TRBJ1-1
clone_size: .
cdr3_aa: CAWTRVGRSTEAFF
cdr3_nt: TGTGCCTGGACCCGAGTAGGGAGGAGCACTGAAGCTTTCTTT

v_call: TRBV7-8
d_call: TRBD2
j_call: TRBJ2-3
clone_size: .
cdr3_aa: CASSLLSGGAGTDTQYF
cdr3_nt: TGTGCCAGCAGCCTCCTTAGCGGGGGGGCAGGCACAGATACGCAGTATTTT

v_call: TRBV7-2
d_call: .
j_call: TRBJ1-1
clone_size: few
cdr3_aa: CASSPLTDNTEAFF
cdr3_nt: TGTGCCAGCAGCCCCCTGACCGATAACACTGAAGCTTTCTTT

v_call: TRBV7-3
d_call: .
j_call: TRBJ1-2
clone_size: .
cdr3_aa: CASSLNRESRDGYTF
cdr3_nt: TGTGCCAGCAGCTTAAATAGGGAATCAAGGGACGGCTACACCTTC

v_call: TRBV6-5
d_call: .
j_call: TRBJ2-7
clone_size: few
cdr3_aa: CASRRDAPYEQYF
cdr3_nt: TGTGCCAGCCGCCGGGACGCACCCTACGAGCAGTACTTC

v_call: TRBV7-2
d_call: TRBD2
j_call: TRBJ2-7
clone_size: few
cdr3_aa: CASRRPGLAGEQYF
cdr3_nt: TGTGCCAGCAGGCGGCCGGGACTAGCCGGGGAGCAGTACTTC

v_call: TRBV2
d_call: .
j_call: TRBJ1-6
clone_size: few
cdr3_aa: CASSEVGDNSPLHF
cdr3_nt: TGTGCCAGCAGTGAGGTAGGGGACAATTCACCCCTCCACTTT

v_call: TRBV5-1
d_call: .
j_call: TRBJ1-1
clone_size: few
cdr3_aa: CASSLGHEMNTEAFF
cdr3_nt: TGCGCCAGCAGCTTGGGACACGAGATGAACACTGAAGCTTTCTTT

v_call: TRBV29-1
d_call: TRBD2
j_call: TRBJ2-7
clone_size: .
cdr3_aa: CSVGSSGGPYEQYF
cdr3_nt: TGCAGCGTTGGAAGTAGCGGGGGACCCTACGAGCAGTACTTC

v_call: TRBV9
d_call: TRBD1
j_call: TRBJ1-2
clone_size: .
cdr3_aa: CASSVGTGFHGYTF
cdr3_nt: TGTGCCAGCAGCGTAGGGACAGGGTTCCATGGCTACACCTTC

v_call: TRBV4-1
d_call: .
j_call: TRBJ1-1
clone_size: .
cdr3_aa: CASSQRRGGMNTEAFF
cdr3_nt: TGCGCCAGCAGCCAGCGCCGAGGTGGAATGAACACTGAAGCTTTCTTT

v_call: TRBV4-1
d_call: .
j_call: TRBJ1-2
clone_size: few
cdr3_aa: CASSQTRSGGNYGYTF
cdr3_nt: TGCGCCAGCAGCCAGACCCGTTCGGGGGGTAACTATGGCTACACCTTC

v_call: TRBV30
d_call: .
j_call: TRBJ1-1
clone_size: .
cdr3_aa: CAWTRPRGVEAFF
cdr3_nt: TGTGCCTGGACCCGCCCTCGGGGGGTAGAAGCTTTCTTT

v_call: TRBV6-6
d_call: .
j_call: TRBJ2-7
clone_size: .
cdr3_aa: CASRGRVYEQYF
cdr3_nt: TGTGCCAGCAGGGGACGTGTTTACGAGCAGTACTTC

v_call: TRBV4-1
d_call: TRBD2
j_call: TRBJ2-3
clone_size: .
cdr3_aa: CASSQGTSGGTDTQYF
cdr3_nt: TGCGCCAGCAGCCAAGGGACTAGCGGGGGCACAGATACGCAGTATTTT

v_call: TRBV5-4
d_call: TRBD2
j_call: TRBJ2-1
clone_size: .
cdr3_aa: CASSLGLAGDKEQFF
cdr3_nt: TGTGCCAGCAGCTTGGGACTAGCGGGTGATAAAGAGCAGTTCTTC

v_call: TRBV30
d_call: .
j_call: TRBJ2-5
clone_size: few
cdr3_aa: CAWSRDPRETQYF
cdr3_nt: TGTGCCTGGAGTCGGGACCCCCGAGAGACCCAGTACTTC

v_call: TRBV19
d_call: .
j_call: TRBJ2-5
clone_size: .
cdr3_aa: CASSGAGLETQYF
cdr3_nt: TGTGCCAGTAGTGGGGCAGGGCTGGAGACCCAGTACTTC

v_call: TRBV5-1
d_call: .
j_call: TRBJ2-7
clone_size: .
cdr3_aa: CASSDFDEQYF
cdr3_nt: TGCGCCAGCAGCGATTTCGACGAGCAGTACTTC

v_call: TRBV6-1
d_call: .
j_call: TRBJ2-3
clone_size: few
cdr3_aa: CASSWTPSPDTQYF
cdr3_nt: TGTGCCAGCAGCTGGACCCCTAGTCCAGATACGCAGTATTTT

v_call: TRBV18
d_call: .
j_call: TRBJ1-1
clone_size: .
cdr3_aa: CASSPFGGVEAFF
cdr3_nt: TGTGCCAGCTCACCGTTCGGGGGGGTTGAAGCTTTCTTT

v_call: TRBV7-3
d_call: .
j_call: TRBJ2-6
clone_size: .
cdr3_aa: CASSPRVSGANVLTF
cdr3_nt: TGTGCCAGCAGCCCCAGGGTATCTGGGGCCAACGTCCTGACTTTC

v_call: TRBV2
d_call: .
j_call: TRBJ2-7
clone_size: .
cdr3_aa: CASSLGLLYEQYF
cdr3_nt: TGTGCCAGCAGTCTGGGACTGCTGTACGAGCAGTACTTC

v_call: TRBV9
d_call: .
j_call: TRBJ2-7
clone_size: .
cdr3_aa: CASSEGGATSYEQYF
cdr3_nt: TGTGCCAGCAGCGAGGGGGGAGCTACCTCCTACGAGCAGTACTTC

v_call: TRBV9
d_call: TRBD2
j_call: TRBJ2-7
clone_size: .
cdr3_aa: CASSRETSGNHEQYF
cdr3_nt: TGTGCCAGCAGCCGGGAGACTAGCGGGAACCACGAGCAGTACTTC

v_call: TRBV30
d_call: TRBD1
j_call: TRBJ1-1
clone_size: .
cdr3_aa: CALGSEGTGGVGTEAFF
cdr3_nt: TGTGCCTTAGGGTCAGAGGGGACAGGGGGCGTCGGCACTGAAGCTTTCTTT

v_call: TRBV6-5
d_call: .
j_call: TRBJ2-5
clone_size: .
cdr3_aa: CASSYGSEETQYF
cdr3_nt: TGTGCCAGCAGTTACGGGTCGGAAGAGACCCAGTACTTC

v_call: TRBV30
d_call: TRBD1
j_call: TRBJ1-2
clone_size: few
cdr3_aa: CAWSVRWRDRQGGGYGYTF
cdr3_nt: TGTGCCTGGAGTGTCCGGTGGAGGGACAGACAGGGGGGCGGCTATGGCTACACCTTC

v_call: TRBV7-9
d_call: TRBD1
j_call: TRBJ2-7
clone_size: .
cdr3_aa: CASSLGTDTYEQYF
cdr3_nt: TGTGCCAGCAGCCTCGGGACAGATACCTACGAGCAGTACTTC

v_call: TRBV5-1
d_call: .
j_call: TRBJ2-1
clone_size: .
cdr3_aa: CASSLGRNEQFF
cdr3_nt: TGCGCCAGCAGCTTGGGGCGGAATGAGCAGTTCTTC

v_call: TRBV7-3
d_call: .
j_call: TRBJ2-6
clone_size: .
cdr3_aa: CASSGQLSANVLTF
cdr3_nt: TGTGCCAGCTCCGGGCAGTTATCGGCCAACGTCCTGACTTTC

v_call: TRBV27
d_call: .
j_call: TRBJ2-7
clone_size: once
cdr3_aa: CASSFRDGGPYEQYF
cdr3_nt: TGTGCCAGCAGTTTCCGGGACGGAGGACCCTACGAGCAGTACTTC

v_call: TRBV11-2
d_call: .
j_call: TRBJ2-3
clone_size: .
cdr3_aa: CASSLDLTDTQYF
cdr3_nt: TGTGCCAGCAGCCTGGACCTCACAGATACGCAGTATTTT

v_call: TRBV7-2
d_call: .
j_call: TRBJ2-1
clone_size: medium-sized
cdr3_aa: CASSLEDYSYNEQFF
cdr3_nt: TGTGCCAGCAGCTTAGAAGACTACTCCTACAATGAGCAGTTCTTC

v_call: TRBV6-6
d_call: .
j_call: TRBJ2-1
clone_size: .
cdr3_aa: CASSRDFQHNEQFF
cdr3_nt: TGTGCCAGCAGCCGGGACTTCCAGCACAATGAGCAGTTCTTC

v_call: TRBV13
d_call: .
j_call: TRBJ2-7
clone_size: few
cdr3_aa: CASSKAGQADSYEQYF
cdr3_nt: TGTGCCAGCAGCAAAGCGGGACAGGCCGATTCCTACGAGCAGTACTTC

v_call: TRBV6-5
d_call: TRBD1
j_call: TRBJ1-5
clone_size: .
cdr3_aa: CASSIDRVSNQPQHF
cdr3_nt: TGTGCCAGCAGTATCGACAGGGTTAGCAATCAGCCCCAGCATTTT

v_call: TRBV28
d_call: .
j_call: TRBJ2-7
clone_size: few
cdr3_aa: CASSSSSYEQYF
cdr3_nt: TGTGCCAGCAGTTCATCCTCCTACGAGCAGTACTTC

v_call: TRBV5-6
d_call: .
j_call: TRBJ2-1
clone_size: .
cdr3_aa: CASSYQSRSSYNEQFF
cdr3_nt: TGTGCCAGCAGCTACCAGAGTAGGAGCTCCTACAATGAGCAGTTCTTC

v_call: TRBV5-1
d_call: TRBD2
j_call: TRBJ2-3
clone_size: .
cdr3_aa: CASSFASGQTDTQYF
cdr3_nt: TGCGCCAGCAGCTTCGCTAGCGGGCAAACAGATACGCAGTATTTT

v_call: TRBV19
d_call: .
j_call: TRBJ2-3
clone_size: few
cdr3_aa: CASSISSNTDTQYF
cdr3_nt: TGTGCCAGTAGTATTTCATCCAACACAGATACGCAGTATTTT

v_call: TRBV9
d_call: .
j_call: TRBJ1-1
clone_size: .
cdr3_aa: CASSPRQAMNTEAFF
cdr3_nt: TGTGCCAGCAGCCCTAGACAGGCCATGAACACTGAAGCTTTCTTT

v_call: TRBV7-9
d_call: .
j_call: TRBJ1-2
clone_size: .
cdr3_aa: CASVVGSYDGYTF
cdr3_nt: TGTGCCAGCGTCGTGGGCAGCTATGATGGCTACACCTTC

v_call: TRBV19
d_call: .
j_call: TRBJ1-5
clone_size: many
cdr3_aa: CASSMEANQPQHF
cdr3_nt: TGTGCCAGTAGTATGGAAGCGAATCAGCCCCAGCATTTT

v_call: TRBV18
d_call: TRBD1
j_call: TRBJ2-7
clone_size: many
cdr3_aa: CASSPGGQALSYEQYF
cdr3_nt: TGTGCCAGCTCACCGGGGGGACAGGCCCTCTCCTACGAGCAGTACTTC